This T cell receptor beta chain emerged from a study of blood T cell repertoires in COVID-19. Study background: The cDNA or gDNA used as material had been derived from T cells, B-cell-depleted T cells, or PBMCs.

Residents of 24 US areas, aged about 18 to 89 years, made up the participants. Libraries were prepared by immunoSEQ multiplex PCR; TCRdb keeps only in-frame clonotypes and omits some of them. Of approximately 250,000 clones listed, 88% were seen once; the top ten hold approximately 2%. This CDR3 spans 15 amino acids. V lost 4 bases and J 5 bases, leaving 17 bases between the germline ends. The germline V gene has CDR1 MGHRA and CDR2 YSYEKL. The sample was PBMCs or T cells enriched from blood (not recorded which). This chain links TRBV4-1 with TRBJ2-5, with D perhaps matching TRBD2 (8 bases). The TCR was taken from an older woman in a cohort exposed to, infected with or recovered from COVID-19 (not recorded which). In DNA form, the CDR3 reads TGCGCCAGCAGCCGCGGGACAGCTAGCGGGGAGACCCAGTACTTC. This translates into CASSRGTASGETQYF.